The clone carrying this T cell receptor beta chain was recorded many times. This record belongs to a study of identical twins. MiXCR, run by TCRdb on the 5' RACE reads, gives a single entry per CDR3 protein. The data show about 720,000 distinct CDR3 sequences, more than 6.5% seen once. CDR3 length equals 13 residues. The same data also contributed to another study, on yellow fever vaccine responses in identical twins.

The sequence came from a woman aged 18-35 years in good health. J is TRBJ2-5 and V is TRBV21-1. TRBV21-1 is described as a pseudogene. Sequencing was carried out using PBMCs. The CDR3, as DNA: TGTGCCAGCAGCCCCCGATCTCGAGAGACCCAGTACTTC. It yields the protein CASSPRSRETQYF.